This entry features one T cell receptor beta chain sequence. Its antigen is not known. RNA totalling roughly 0.5 to 1 ug underwent reverse transcription with random hexamers. Amplification of the TCR beta CDR3 was carried out by immunoSEQ multiplex PCR, which spanned a total of 54 Vbeta and 13 Jbeta segments. TCRdb passed the immunoSEQ multiplex PCR reads through MiXCR, listing each CDR3 protein once. The data contain approximately 200,000 distinct CDR3 sequences, roughly 94% of them singletons. The CDR3 contains 12 residues. Germline V gene sequence: CDR1 SGHDT, CDR2 YYEEEE. Trimming stripped 4 bases from V and 9 bases from J, with 12 bases between. In blood CD8+ and CD4+ T cells, TCR beta underwent sequencing. FACS enriched CD8+ TEMRA cells, while bulk CD8+ and CD4+ were negatively isolated. The sample comes from a study of CD8 T cells in Susac syndrome. Findings of the study overall: The TCR sequencing and HLA analysis in the study involved a relatively small number of individuals, as the study acknowledged.

This TCR derives from a human donor with multiple sclerosis. Material for sequencing was CD4+ T cells from PBMCs. The V call is TRBV5-6, the J call TRBJ2-3; the D gene is possibly TRBD2 (5 bases). CDR3 in amino acids: CASSPDLETQYF. The CDR3 DNA reads as TGTGCCAGCAGCCCGGACTTAGAAACGCAGTATTTT.